The present TCR beta chain was sequenced within a study of cytomegalovirus exposure and HLA in healthy donors (dated by TCRdb to 2015 to 2018). Looking at the study overall: An earlier analysis of approximately 550 of the donors reported about 290 Gb of sequence data and roughly 100 million unique TCR beta sequences from 150 million to 200 million T cells. Roughly 290 gigabases of sequencing data and 70 million to 100 million unique TCR sequences made up an early release that covered fewer than 650 HLA-typed donors. The genetic ancestry cluster associated with self-reported Caucasian donors included over 65% of the roughly 390 genotyped donors. The study was designed to test whether signatures of past pathogen exposure could be identified by cataloging public T cell receptors. The study used immunosequencing to profile the T cell repertoires of 600 to 850 subjects and linked those repertoires to cytomegalovirus serostatus. In addition to the first cohort of about 650 subjects, a separate validation cohort of some 120 different subjects was used. To predict cytomegalovirus infection status, the study combined high-throughput TCR immunosequencing, statistical association of individual TCRs with disease status, and machine learning. A later analysis re-examined previously published TCR beta repertoires from several hundred donors and added high-resolution HLA genotyping to investigate patterns of TCR occurrence. Rather than drawing on any new phenotypic data, the later analysis identified candidate immune exposures from TCR beta sequences and the way those sequences occurred across donors. In an earlier analysis of over 550 of the donors, high-throughput TCR beta sequencing was used to judge whether each TCR beta V gene segment behaved as functional or pseudogenic. Alongside the repertoire data, information on donor age, sex, ethnicity and CMV serostatus was compiled. Genome-wide SNP genotypes for about 65% of the 666 donors were used in a later genetic analysis, which treated that subset as a discovery cohort. Every repertoire in the discovery cohort had been generated on one and the same sequencing platform. Class I and class II HLA loci were covered by the typing at four-digit resolution. Typing coverage varied by locus: roughly 620-640 donors for A, B, C, DRB1 and DQB1; under 550 for DQA1; about 590 for DPA1; around 490 for DPB1. Four or five DR-DQ haplotypes were treated as single units for association and clustering because of strong linkage in the cohort. Among some 400 genotyped donors of the cohort, an average of approximately 240,000 unique TCR beta nucleotide sequences was sequenced per donor, of which roughly 17% were non-productive. What the work shows at the level of the full study, not this receptor alone: A cluster of highly shared sequence variants was judged likely to represent a technical artifact of the sequencing pipeline. It was suggested by the authors that the approach could potentially be generalized to other disease states and immunological phenotypes. In a later analysis, TCR association rates were found to vary across HLA loci, with the most associated TCRs seen for DRB1 alleles and the fewest for HLA-C alleles. Correlated functional status among segregating V segments might reflect linkage disequilibrium, but an unknown experimental factor could not be ruled out. In a later analysis, HLA-associated TCR beta chains were found to be more clonally expanded and to have lower generation probabilities than equally common non-associated chains. Because some donors lacked HLA typing at each locus, the association tests relied only on the typed subset. This cohort had only TCR beta chains sequenced, and the lack of alpha or paired-chain data limited which features could be detected. Immune exposure information for the cohort was limited to CMV serostatus. While some public TCRs were present in many individuals, most TCR sequences turned up only very rarely across donors. A few of the identified cytomegalovirus-associated TCR beta chains were confirmed in vitro to be specific for cytomegalovirus antigens. A later genetic analysis reported fewer N-insertions in productive TCRs among donors in an Asian-associated ancestry cluster than the roughly 690-donor mean. In a later genetic analysis, a missense DCLRE1C variant was associated with V-gene and J-gene trimming of TCR beta chains, and the association was replicated in an independent cohort. A later analysis found that most CMV-associated TCR beta chains appeared HLA-restricted, with HLA associations seemingly driven largely by CMV exposure. The study listed 170 or so TCR beta chains as associated with cytomegalovirus. Several of the top co-occurrence clusters appeared to be linked to parvovirus B19, influenza, CMV and Epstein-Barr virus, according to a later analysis. Assigning TCR associations to individual alleles was difficult when HLA alleles, especially DR and DQ, strongly co-occurred. In a later analysis, 16,951 TCR beta sequences were associated with specific HLA alleles at a false discovery rate of 0.05. Roughly uniform sequencing depth across donors was assumed in presence/absence analyses, although this assumption may not hold. In both the original and validation cohorts, the classifier was reported to diagnose cytomegalovirus status with high specificity and sensitivity. The 87-base-pair reads could not distinguish some IMGT-functional V segments, including TRBV6-2 and TRBV6-3, so those segments were excluded. The earlier analysis of approximately 560 of the donors excluded over 15 rarely observed V segments, including chromosome 9 orphons, because counts were too low. An earlier analysis of approximately 570 of the donors showed that most TCR beta V segments appeared in productive rearrangements either about 90% or about 30% of the time, which broadly matched IMGT annotations. A further reported finding was that TCR beta sequences accurately predicted the HLA-A and HLA-B alleles for most subjects in the first cohort.

Per the germline V gene, SGHTA is the CDR1 and FQGNSA is the CDR2. The germline V end is reduced by 5 bases and the J end by 1 base; junction bases left unmatched: 7. Its CDR3 holds 15 amino acids, cysteine through phenylalanine. Of all the DNA, just the CDR3 is kept, 45 bases in frame from base 1. Library prep was done by the immunoSEQ multiplex PCR assay. A mixture of 60 forward primers for TCR Vbeta segments and 13 reverse primers for TCR Jbeta segments was used in the multiplex PCR. Amplification of the CDR3 region of rearranged TCR beta genes was performed with a multiplex PCR assay on genomic DNA. Amplified TCR beta libraries were sequenced as 87-base-pair reads on the Illumina HiSeq System. The original methods were these. In a later analysis, tens of millions of unique TCR beta chains were counted across the roughly 700 repertoires, and roughly 11 million of these chains were shared by at least two donors. To remove PCR and sequencing errors, raw reads were error-corrected and collapsed into unique sequences using a nearest-neighbor algorithm that merged closely related sequences. CDR3 sequences were aligned to IMGT reference sequences to assign V, D and J gene segments. Each retained sequence needed at least a six-nucleotide match to both a V gene segment and a J gene segment. A rearrangement was called productive if the CDR3 had no stop codons and remained in frame with V and J, and every other rearrangement was called non-productive. CDR3 was defined according to IMGT convention as the region running from the second conserved V-encoded cysteine to the conserved J-encoded phenylalanine. The earlier analysis of 587 of the donors excluded any sequence lacking an unambiguous match to a single V gene segment. An earlier analysis of fewer than 750 of the donors called V segments functional above 56.7% productive rearrangements and segregating when the between-donor standard deviation exceeded 5%. A statistical classification framework was built for diagnosing cytomegalovirus status from the catalog of TCR beta chain sequences. V and J gene assignment, in a later analysis, came from comparing TCR nucleotide sequences with IMGT/GENE-DB human TR gene sequences. Using the TCRdist pipeline, a later analysis assigned CDR3 sequences along with most-parsimonious VDJ recombination scenarios. A later analysis defined each TCR beta chain by its CDR3 amino acid sequence plus V-gene family, and excluded reads lacking a unique V-gene family. A later analysis removed over 500 highly shared, low-generation-probability nucleotide sequences to deal with suspected cross-contamination and a sequencing artifact. In a later analysis, a clonal expansion index was calculated for each public chain from normalized within-repertoire ranks of inferred template counts. In a later analysis, generation probabilities were computed using a VDJ recombination model fitted to out-of-frame rearrangements, and the results were checked against IGoR. In a later analysis, hypergeometric tests were used to score TCR-TCR, TCR-HLA and TCR-CMV co-occurrence, with a repertoire-size bias correction applied to TCR pairs. False discovery rates were estimated in a later analysis by permuting HLA or CMV assignments 20 times. In a later analysis, co-occurring TCRs were grouped with DBSCAN, and TCRdist sequence similarity was added when clustering was performed within HLA-allele-positive subsets. For co-occurrence clustering, repertoires with fewer than 30,000 or more than 120,000 public chains were excluded, along with about five repertoires with anomalous nucleotide sharing. TCRdb mirrors the immuneACCESS table, restricted to in-frame sequences. Some clones are absent from its copies; in checked studies, under half trace to an unresolved V gene, and the reason for the others is unknown. That table gives V, J and clone size, and the DNA gave D and trimming. Present in this sample are tens of thousands of clones, less than 85% of which were seen just once. Less than 20% of the sample is in the top ten clones.

As regards this clone: Its antigen is not yet known. No qualities accompany the bases; no much larger clone lies one base away.

The cohort was made up of under 800 healthy bone marrow donors. At the time of sampling, every cohort member was nominally healthy, though immune exposures that went unrecorded were likely present. The donor was CMV seropositive and was included in the group of 250 to 300 seropositive cohort members. A peripheral blood sample was collected from each donor, and TCR beta sequencing was performed on peripheral blood mononuclear cells. The Qiagen DNeasy Blood Extraction Kit was used to extract genomic DNA from the blood cell samples. The sample comprised PBMCs. Here the chain combines TRBV7-2 and TRBJ2-5, with 7 junctional bases fitting TRBD1. This TCR came from a woman between 55 and 75 years old in good health and CMV-seropositive. Here the CDR3 is given as CASSRGTARQETQYF. The DNA sequence is as follows: TGTGCCAGCAGCCGAGGGACAGCCCGCCAAGAGACCCAGTACTTC. The variable domain in full, with residues beyond the CDR3 obtained from the reference TRBV7-2 and TRBJ2-5 genes, is GAGVSQSPSNKVTEKGKDVELRCDPISGHTALYWYRQSLGQGLEFLIYFQGNSAPDKSGLPSDRFSAERTGGSVSTLTIQRTQQEDSAVYLCASSRGTARQETQYFGPGTRLLVL.